The next 10 T cell receptor beta chains were all read from a single sample in a study of T cells in Graves' hyperthyroidism and ophthalmopathy. RNA transcripts yielded amplified TCR beta CDR3 regions. Researchers ran a first-round RT-PCR on the TCR CDR3 using the HTBI primer set. TCRdb fed the multiplex PCR reads into MiXCR, producing one record per CDR3 protein. The table includes approximately 400,000 distinct CDR3 sequences, approximately 17% detected once. The sequenced material came from blood. The receptors stem from a young man with Graves' ophthalmopathy.

The rearrangement links TRBV19 to TRBJ1-1; tentative D call: TRBD1 (5 bases). The CDR3 is 15 residues long. Germline V gene lookup returns CDR1 LNHDA and CDR2 SQIVND (reference sequence). Trimming stripped 3 bases from V and 0 bases from J, with 11 bases between. CDR3 bases: TGTGCCAGTAGTATCGCTGGGGGGGTGAACACTGAAGCTTTCTTT. It translates to CASSIAGGVNTEAFF.

This clonotype has a count of ten or more. The chain is built from TRBV7-2 and TRBJ2-7; D unresolved. V lost 5 bases and J 0 bases, leaving 14 bases between the germline ends. CDR1 and CDR2 (germline): SGHTA, FQGNSA. The CDR3 totals 15 residues. The CDR3 loop is CASSPRGPSSYEQYF. The CDR3 DNA is TGTGCCAGCAGCCCCCGCGGTCCTAGCTCCTACGAGCAGTACTTC.

To note about this clonotype: A much larger clone lies a single base off, so this may be a read error. V is TRBV18 and J is TRBJ1-1; TRBD1 is a possible D gene (6 bases). The germline V gene encodes CDR1 KGHSH and CDR2 LQKENI. The CDR3 runs to 16 residues. The CDR3 DNA reads as TGTGCCAGCTCACCTCCCCTTAGCTGGGACAACACTGAAGCTTCCTTT. Translation gives CASSPPLSWDNTEASF.

In this sample, this clonotype turned up many times. The chain employs TRBV7-9 and TRBJ2-7, with D uncertain. Deletions cut 5 bases from V and 3 bases from J, with 5 bases between. The germline V gene encodes CDR1 SEHNR and CDR2 FQNEAQ (reference sequence). This CDR3 has 11 amino acids. CDR3 nucleotide sequence: TGTGCCAGCAGCGCTGACTACGAGCAGTACTTC. It specifies CASSADYEQYF.

Comments on this clonotype: Being one base from a much bigger clone, this may be a read error. The chain couples TRBV10-2 to TRBJ2-1; the match to TRBD1 covers 7 bases. The ends lost 6 bases at V and 4 bases at J; junction bases unmatched: 3. CDR1 and CDR2 from the germline V gene are WSHSY and SAAADI. This CDR3 comprises 13 residues. The CDR3 loop is CASSEGQYNEQFF. DNA of the CDR3: TGCGCCAGCAGCGAGGGACAGTACAATGAGCAGTTCTTC.

This clonotype was recorded at least ten times. The V call is TRBV7-9, the J call TRBJ1-5; weak D call: TRBD1 (6 bases). Germline V CDR1 and CDR2: SEHNR, FQNEAQ (reference sequence). V was cut by 1 base and J by 7 bases, with 11 bases left in between. The CDR3 runs 14 residues. The chain's CDR3 is CASSLGAGEQPQHF. CDR3 coding DNA: TGTGCCAGCAGCTTAGGAGCAGGGGAACAGCCCCAGCATTTT.

This clonotype was counted a few times. The genes are TRBV4-1 and TRBJ2-3; D unresolved. The CDR3 runs to 12 residues. The germline V and J ends were trimmed by 0 bases and 4 bases, with 2 bases remaining between them. Germline CDR1 reads MGHRA; CDR2 reads YSYEKL. DNA for the CDR3: TGCGCCAGCAGCCAAGAGGCAGATACGCAGTATTTT. This encodes CASSQEADTQYF.

V is TRBV18 and J is TRBJ1-2, with TRBD1 matching 7 bases. The V and J ends lost 3 bases and 3 bases, in that order; junction bases with no gene match: 10. Germline lookup yields CDR1 KGHSH and CDR2 LQKENI. This CDR3 is built from 16 residues. In DNA form, the CDR3 reads TGTGCCAGCTCACCCCGAGAAAGGGGGCTACACTATGGCTACACCTTC. Translated: CASSPRERGLHYGYTF.

This clonotype was seen many times. V and J are TRBV6-2 or TRBV6-3 and TRBJ2-5; 8 nucleotides agree with TRBD1. CDR3 length: 14 amino acids. From germline, CDR1 is MNHEY and CDR2 SVGEGT. With 6 bases clipped from V and 1 base from J, the junction kept 4 bases outside the gene matches. The CDR3 loop reads CASSPGQVQETQYF. The CDR3 region has the DNA TGTGCCAGCAGCCCGGGACAGGTCCAAGAGACCCAGTACTTC.

This clonotype was picked up a small number of times. This chain links TRBV6-2 or TRBV6-3 with TRBJ2-2; a weak D match, TRBD1 (6 bases). CDR3 size: 16 residues. Germline V gives CDR1 MNHEY, CDR2 SVGEGT. The germline V and J ends were trimmed by 6 bases and 3 bases, with 17 bases remaining between them. DNA for the CDR3: TGTGCCAGCAGAGATGAACAGGGTAGGGACACCGGGGAGCTGTTTTTT. Translating it yields CASRDEQGRDTGELFF.